Listed below are T cell receptor beta chains from one sample, sequenced in a study of T cell responses to AZD1222 COVID-19 vaccine. Sequencing was performed with immunoSEQ multiplex PCR; in TCRdb, only in-frame clones are kept and a portion is missing. This table holds 150,000 or so clones, around 90% found once. Sequences were derived from peripheral blood, sampled 28 days after the second AZD1222 dose. The source of these receptors is an adult who received the AZD1222 COVID-19 vaccine. CDR3s include the opening cysteine and the closing phenylalanine or tryptophan. The D gene is left open where the match is weak. Size tells how often a clone was seen (once, few, many) or the class of an expanded clone, and some rows leave it out.

clone_size	cdr3_length	d_call	j_call	v_call	cdr3_aa	cdr3_nt
-	15	-	TRBJ1-2	TRBV15	CATSRGFQVDYGYTF	TGTGCCACCAGCAGAGGCTTCCAGGTTGACTATGGCTACACCTTC
-	13	-	TRBJ2-5	TRBV2	CASSSSIQETQYF	TGTGCCAGCAGTTCATCCATTCAAGAGACCCAGTACTTC
-	18	TRBD1	TRBJ1-2	TRBV7-9	CASSLHLGTGGFRYGYTF	TGTGCCAGCAGCTTACATCTGGGGACAGGGGGCTTTCGCTATGGCTACACCTTC
-	11	-	TRBJ2-7	TRBV14	CASSLRGEQYF	TGTGCCAGCAGCCTTAGGGGCGAGCAGTACTTC
once	12	-	TRBJ1-5	TRBV14	CASSQGNQPQHF	TGTGCCAGCAGCCAAGGCAATCAGCCCCAGCATTTT
-	14	-	TRBJ1-4	TRBV2	CASRNREGSEKLFF	TGTGCCAGCAGAAACAGGGAGGGGAGTGAAAAACTGTTTTTT
-	12	-	TRBJ1-1	TRBV19	CASSIGGVGAFF	TGTGCCAGTAGTATAGGCGGGGTGGGGGCTTTCTTT
-	16	-	TRBJ1-3	TRBV9	CASSESPGESGNTIYF	TGTGCCAGCAGCGAGAGTCCAGGGGAAAGCGGAAACACCATATATTTT
-	15	-	TRBJ1-2	TRBV6-1	CASSDEGWGYYGYTF	TGTGCCAGCAGTGATGAGGGCTGGGGGTATTATGGCTACACCTTC
-	14	-	TRBJ1-1	TRBV5-1	CASSLYVGDTEAFF	TGCGCCAGCAGCTTGTACGTGGGGGACACTGAAGCTTTCTTT
-	14	TRBD1	TRBJ2-5	TRBV30	CAWTQQGAGETQYF	TGTGCCTGGACCCAACAGGGGGCTGGAGAGACCCAGTACTTC
-	14	TRBD1	TRBJ2-5	TRBV3-1/TRBV3-2	CASSPDRGRKTQYF	TGTGCCAGCAGCCCCGACAGGGGGCGGAAGACCCAGTACTTC
-	16	-	TRBJ1-2	TRBV5-3	CARSPNDIGGSYGYTF	TGTGCCAGAAGCCCTAATGATATTGGGGGCAGCTATGGCTACACCTTC
-	13	-	TRBJ2-1	TRBV12-5	CASGLGTQGEQFF	TGTGCTAGTGGTTTAGGGACTCAAGGGGAGCAGTTCTTC
-	13	-	TRBJ2-1	TRBV7-2	CASSLGGGRSQFF	TGTGCCAGCAGCTTAGGAGGGGGTAGGTCGCAGTTCTTC